These T cell receptor beta chains were read from a single sample in a study of cytomegalovirus exposure and HLA in healthy donors. Sequencing was performed with immunoSEQ multiplex PCR; in TCRdb, only in-frame clones are kept and a portion is missing. The sample includes fewer than 150,000 clones, 70% of them seen just once. The sequencing input was PBMCs. The receptor source for this set is a woman in her twenties or thirties in good health and CMV-seronegative. CDR3s include the opening cysteine and the closing phenylalanine or tryptophan. D genes are given only for firm matches. Some rows mark clone size as missing; the rest say once, few, many or name a class of expanded clone.

j_gene: TRBJ1-2; d_gene: TRBD1; abundance: .; v_gene: TRBV6-1; CDR3nt: TGTGCCAGCAGTGAAGGGGCAGGGGGCTATGGCTACACCTTC; CDR3aa: CASSEGAGGYGYTF
j_gene: TRBJ2-1; d_gene: TRBD2; abundance: few; v_gene: TRBV4-2; CDR3nt: TGTGCCAGCAGCCAAGAGGGCGGGAGGTCGCCCGCCTACAATGAGCAGTTCTTC; CDR3aa: CASSQEGGRSPAYNEQFF
j_gene: TRBJ1-2; d_gene: TRBD1; abundance: once; v_gene: TRBV6-1; CDR3nt: TGTGCCAGCAGTGAAGGGACAGGGGGCTATGGCTACACCTTC; CDR3aa: CASSEGTGGYGYTF
j_gene: TRBJ1-1; d_gene: .; abundance: .; v_gene: TRBV18; CDR3nt: TGTGCCAGCTCACCACGTTTGAGAATCGAGAACACTGAAGCTTTCTTT; CDR3aa: CASSPRLRIENTEAFF
j_gene: TRBJ2-7; d_gene: TRBD2; abundance: .; v_gene: TRBV5-5; CDR3nt: TGTGCCAGCAGCCGCCCGGGACTAGCAATCGACGAGCAGTACTTC; CDR3aa: CASSRPGLAIDEQYF
j_gene: TRBJ2-5; d_gene: TRBD1; abundance: .; v_gene: TRBV5-4; CDR3nt: TGTGCCAGCAGCCGGGACAGGGGAGGGGAGACCCAGTACTTC; CDR3aa: CASSRDRGGETQYF
j_gene: TRBJ1-3; d_gene: .; abundance: .; v_gene: TRBV7-2; CDR3nt: TGTGCCAGCAGCTCCGGCCGGGACACCACCATATATTTT; CDR3aa: CASSSGRDTTIYF
j_gene: TRBJ2-6; d_gene: .; abundance: few; v_gene: TRBV5-1; CDR3nt: TGCGCCAGCAGCCCGACCGGGATCAACTCTGGGGCCAACGTCCTGACTTTC; CDR3aa: CASSPTGINSGANVLTF
j_gene: TRBJ1-5; d_gene: .; abundance: .; v_gene: TRBV6-5; CDR3nt: TGTGCCAGCAGTATAACAGGGTATGGAAATCAGCCCCAGCATTTT; CDR3aa: CASSITGYGNQPQHF
j_gene: TRBJ2-1; d_gene: TRBD1; abundance: .; v_gene: TRBV10-3; CDR3nt: TGTGCCATCAGTGACTCGGGACAGGGGAAGAATGAGCAGTTCTTC; CDR3aa: CAISDSGQGKNEQFF
j_gene: TRBJ2-5; d_gene: TRBD2; abundance: once; v_gene: TRBV9; CDR3nt: TGTGCCAGCAGCGCCGGACTAGCGGGGGATGAAGAGACCCAGTACTTC; CDR3aa: CASSAGLAGDEETQYF
j_gene: TRBJ2-5; d_gene: .; abundance: .; v_gene: TRBV5-1; CDR3nt: TGCGCCAGCAGCGGTCCCAGCGATCAAGAGACCCAGTACTTC; CDR3aa: CASSGPSDQETQYF
j_gene: TRBJ2-7; d_gene: .; abundance: .; v_gene: TRBV28; CDR3nt: TGTGCCAGCAGTTCGCGCCTAAGGGGATCCTACGAGCAGTACTTC; CDR3aa: CASSSRLRGSYEQYF
j_gene: TRBJ1-4; d_gene: TRBD1; abundance: .; v_gene: TRBV4-2; CDR3nt: TGTGCCAGCAGCCAAGAGAGTTTACAGGGGTGGGAAAAACTGTTTTTT; CDR3aa: CASSQESLQGWEKLFF
j_gene: TRBJ1-5; d_gene: .; abundance: once; v_gene: TRBV28; CDR3nt: TGTGCCAGCAGTGCCCCAGGAATTAGCAATCAGCCCCAGCATTTT; CDR3aa: CASSAPGISNQPQHF
j_gene: TRBJ1-3; d_gene: .; abundance: few; v_gene: TRBV27; CDR3nt: TGTGCCAGCAGTGCGGACAGCTCGGGCTCTGGAAACACCATATATTTT; CDR3aa: CASSADSSGSGNTIYF
j_gene: TRBJ2-5; d_gene: TRBD1; abundance: .; v_gene: TRBV28; CDR3nt: TGTGCCAGCAGGGGCAACAGGGGGCGGGAGACCCAGTACTTC; CDR3aa: CASRGNRGRETQYF
j_gene: TRBJ2-7; d_gene: TRBD1; abundance: .; v_gene: TRBV18; CDR3nt: TGTGCCAGCTCACCAGACAGGGATAGCTACGAGCAGTACTTC; CDR3aa: CASSPDRDSYEQYF
j_gene: TRBJ2-3; d_gene: .; abundance: few; v_gene: TRBV7-8; CDR3nt: TGTGCCAGCAGCTTCGGGGGAGTGGGTGAAGATACGCAGTATTTT; CDR3aa: CASSFGGVGEDTQYF
j_gene: TRBJ2-5; d_gene: TRBD2; abundance: few; v_gene: TRBV7-9; CDR3nt: TGTGCCAGCATAGCCCGCGGGGGGGCAGAGACCCAGTACTTC; CDR3aa: CASIARGGAETQYF
j_gene: TRBJ1-1; d_gene: .; abundance: .; v_gene: TRBV5-1; CDR3nt: TGCGCCAGCAGCTTGGGGCAGGGGATGAACACTGAAGCTTTCTTT; CDR3aa: CASSLGQGMNTEAFF
j_gene: TRBJ2-5; d_gene: .; abundance: .; v_gene: TRBV14; CDR3nt: TGTGCCAGCAGCCAAGATGCGGCCACAGGGACCCAGTACTTC; CDR3aa: CASSQDAATGTQYF
j_gene: TRBJ2-2; d_gene: .; abundance: .; v_gene: TRBV7-3; CDR3nt: TGTGCCAGCAGCCCTCAGGCCGCAACTAACACCGGGGAGCTGTTTTTT; CDR3aa: CASSPQAATNTGELFF
j_gene: TRBJ2-5; d_gene: TRBD1; abundance: few; v_gene: TRBV5-1; CDR3nt: TGCGCCAGCAGCCCACCAGGGGGAGAGCAGTACTTC; CDR3aa: CASSPPGGEQYF
j_gene: TRBJ2-3; d_gene: .; abundance: once; v_gene: TRBV28; CDR3nt: TGTGCCAGCAGTTTAAAGCGGGCAGAGAGAGATACGCAGTATTTT; CDR3aa: CASSLKRAERDTQYF
j_gene: TRBJ2-1; d_gene: .; abundance: .; v_gene: TRBV29-1; CDR3nt: TGCAGCGTTGCCTGGGAGACCTACAATGAGCAGTTCTTC; CDR3aa: CSVAWETYNEQFF
j_gene: TRBJ1-2; d_gene: .; abundance: .; v_gene: TRBV5-5; CDR3nt: TGTGCCAGCAGCGACGAACTATTGCCACATGGCTACACCTTC; CDR3aa: CASSDELLPHGYTF
j_gene: TRBJ2-5; d_gene: TRBD1; abundance: .; v_gene: TRBV4-1; CDR3nt: TGCGCCAGCAGCCAATCGGGACAGGGGGAGGAAGAGACCCAGTACTTC; CDR3aa: CASSQSGQGEEETQYF
j_gene: TRBJ2-3; d_gene: TRBD2; abundance: .; v_gene: TRBV6-1; CDR3nt: TGTGCCAGCAGTGAACCCGGACTAGCGACGCAGTATTTT; CDR3aa: CASSEPGLATQYF
j_gene: TRBJ2-5; d_gene: TRBD2; abundance: .; v_gene: TRBV9; CDR3nt: TGTGCCAGCAGCGTAGGTAGCGGGGGGGAGCAGACCCAGTACTTC; CDR3aa: CASSVGSGGEQTQYF
j_gene: TRBJ1-1; d_gene: .; abundance: .; v_gene: TRBV6-5; CDR3nt: TGTGCCAGCAGTTACTCGATAGCCATGAACACTGAAGCTTTCTTT; CDR3aa: CASSYSIAMNTEAFF
j_gene: TRBJ2-2; d_gene: TRBD2; abundance: .; v_gene: TRBV6-1; CDR3nt: TGTGCCAGCAGTGAAGCGCAGCTAGCGGGTAACACCGGGGAGCTGTTTTTT; CDR3aa: CASSEAQLAGNTGELFF
j_gene: TRBJ2-7; d_gene: TRBD2; abundance: .; v_gene: TRBV6-1; CDR3nt: TGTGCCAGCACCATGACTAGCGGGAGCGAACTCGAGCAGTACTTC; CDR3aa: CASTMTSGSELEQYF
j_gene: TRBJ2-7; d_gene: .; abundance: .; v_gene: TRBV6-1; CDR3nt: TGTGCCAGCAGTCGGGACAAAACCTACGAGCAGTACTTC; CDR3aa: CASSRDKTYEQYF
j_gene: TRBJ1-1; d_gene: .; abundance: .; v_gene: TRBV6-6; CDR3nt: TGTGCCAGCAGGGGACAAAACCTAATGAACACTGAAGCTTTCTTT; CDR3aa: CASRGQNLMNTEAFF
j_gene: TRBJ2-1; d_gene: TRBD2; abundance: .; v_gene: TRBV9; CDR3nt: TGTGCCAGCAGCTTGGGAGGACTAGCGGGGGGGCGAAACTCCTACAATGAGCAGTTCTTC; CDR3aa: CASSLGGLAGGRNSYNEQFF
j_gene: TRBJ2-2; d_gene: TRBD2; abundance: few; v_gene: TRBV25-1; CDR3nt: TGTGCCAGCTCTCTAGCGGGGGACACCGGGGAGCTGTTTTTT; CDR3aa: CASSLAGDTGELFF
j_gene: TRBJ2-7; d_gene: .; abundance: .; v_gene: TRBV19; CDR3nt: TGTGCCAGTAGTAGACCGCTAGTCGAGCAGTACTTC; CDR3aa: CASSRPLVEQYF
j_gene: TRBJ2-1; d_gene: TRBD2; abundance: .; v_gene: TRBV9; CDR3nt: TGTGCCAGCAGCCCCCAGGGGACTAGCGGGGTCAATGAGCAGTTCTTC; CDR3aa: CASSPQGTSGVNEQFF
j_gene: TRBJ2-7; d_gene: TRBD1; abundance: .; v_gene: TRBV6-6; CDR3nt: TGTGCCAGCAGTCCCCCCGGACAGGGTGAGCAGTACTTC; CDR3aa: CASSPPGQGEQYF
j_gene: TRBJ1-1; d_gene: .; abundance: .; v_gene: TRBV6-4; CDR3nt: TGTGCCAGCAGTCCCAGGTTATCGCAGATTGAAGCTTTCTTT; CDR3aa: CASSPRLSQIEAFF
j_gene: TRBJ2-1; d_gene: .; abundance: .; v_gene: TRBV19; CDR3nt: TGTGCCAGTTCACAGGATCTTAACTACAATGAGCAGTTCTTC; CDR3aa: CASSQDLNYNEQFF
j_gene: TRBJ1-5; d_gene: TRBD1; abundance: .; v_gene: TRBV28; CDR3nt: TGTGCCAGCATCCGAAGCAGGGGGAATCAGCCCCAGCATTTT; CDR3aa: CASIRSRGNQPQHF
j_gene: TRBJ1-5; d_gene: .; abundance: few; v_gene: TRBV28; CDR3nt: TGTGCCAGCAGTTTACCGTATAGCAATCAGCCCCAGCATTTT; CDR3aa: CASSLPYSNQPQHF
j_gene: TRBJ1-6; d_gene: TRBD1; abundance: once; v_gene: TRBV28; CDR3nt: TGTGCCAGCAGACCCGGGACAGGGTATTCACCCCTCCACTTT; CDR3aa: CASRPGTGYSPLHF
j_gene: TRBJ2-3; d_gene: TRBD2; abundance: few; v_gene: TRBV5-1; CDR3nt: TGCGCCAGCAGCTTGGCCGGGACTAGCGGGGGCACAGATACGCAGTATTTT; CDR3aa: CASSLAGTSGGTDTQYF
j_gene: TRBJ1-4; d_gene: .; abundance: .; v_gene: TRBV2; CDR3nt: TGTGCCAGCAGTGATCGGGGGGGGGATGAAAAACTGTTTTTT; CDR3aa: CASSDRGGDEKLFF
j_gene: TRBJ2-1; d_gene: TRBD2; abundance: few; v_gene: TRBV28; CDR3nt: TGTGCCAGCAGCCCACCCCGGACTAGCAATGAGCAGTTCTTC; CDR3aa: CASSPPRTSNEQFF
j_gene: TRBJ1-5; d_gene: .; abundance: few; v_gene: TRBV7-2; CDR3nt: TGTGCCAGCAGCTTACTGGACCCGGACAGCGGCGGAAATCAGCCCCAGCATTTT; CDR3aa: CASSLLDPDSGGNQPQHF